This T cell receptor (beta chain) was sequenced for a study of cytomegalovirus exposure and HLA in healthy donors. Germline CDR1 SGHRS, CDR2 YFSETQ. The CDR3 runs to 16 residues. The germline V and J ends were trimmed by 8 bases and 6 bases, with 24 bases remaining between them. In the PCR, 60 Vbeta and 13 Jbeta primers were used. Sequenced by immunoSEQ multiplex PCR; TCRdb stores in-frame clones only, minus some. The sample carries some 180,000 clones, 70% to 90% recorded once. The clonotype was recovered from a man aged 30-40 years in good health and CMV-seropositive. This sequence joins TRBV5-1 and TRBJ2-4; a possible D gene is TRBD2 (6 bases). The sequencing input was PBMCs. The chain's CDR3 is CARLQRLVTEVNIQYF. The DNA of the CDR3 is TGCGCCAGATTACAGCGACTAGTAACCGAGGTAAACATTCAGTACTTC.